The rows below give T cell receptor beta chains drawn from one sample of a study of immune evolution from preneoplasia to lung adenocarcinoma. TCRdb keeps only in-frame clones here, not all; method: immunoSEQ multiplex PCR. The sample contains 8,000 to 10,000 clones, 88% of which appear only once. The material sequenced was FFPE invasive lung adenocarcinoma tissue. The origin of the receptors is a person aged 70 to 80 with invasive lung adenocarcinoma. Some clones in this sample may be carry-over from other donors' samples. Each CDR3 is given with its conserved first and last residue. D genes are given only for firm matches. Size tells how often a clone was seen (once, few, many) or the class of an expanded clone, and some rows leave it out.

v_call: TRBV5-4
d_call: NA
j_call: TRBJ2-1
clone_size: NA
cdr3_nt: TGTGCCAGCAGCTTAAACGGGGGCTATGAGCAGTTCTTC
cdr3_aa: CASSLNGGYEQFF

v_call: TRBV5-8
d_call: NA
j_call: TRBJ2-3
clone_size: few
cdr3_nt: TGTGCCAGCAGCCTGATGACAGGTAGCACAGATACGCAGTATTTT
cdr3_aa: CASSLMTGSTDTQYF

v_call: TRBV29-1
d_call: NA
j_call: TRBJ1-2
clone_size: NA
cdr3_nt: TGCAGCGCTTCAGTGACAGGCTACTACACCTTC
cdr3_aa: CSASVTGYYTF

v_call: TRBV4-1
d_call: TRBD1
j_call: TRBJ2-5
clone_size: NA
cdr3_nt: TGCGCCAGCAGCCAAGATCGGGACAGCTACCAAGAGACCCAGTACTTC
cdr3_aa: CASSQDRDSYQETQYF

v_call: TRBV20-1
d_call: NA
j_call: TRBJ2-5
clone_size: NA
cdr3_nt: TGCAGTGCCACTAGCTTGGAGACCCAGTACTTC
cdr3_aa: CSATSLETQYF

v_call: TRBV28
d_call: NA
j_call: TRBJ1-4
clone_size: NA
cdr3_nt: TGTGCCAGCAGTACACTCCCTCGAAAACTGTTTTTT
cdr3_aa: CASSTLPRKLFF

v_call: TRBV2
d_call: NA
j_call: TRBJ2-5
clone_size: once
cdr3_nt: TGTGCCAGCAGTGGAGCACGCCAAGAGACCCAGTACTTC
cdr3_aa: CASSGARQETQYF

v_call: TRBV11-2
d_call: TRBD2
j_call: TRBJ2-7
clone_size: NA
cdr3_nt: TGTGCCAGCAGTTGGACTAGCGGGGACTACGAGCAGTACTTC
cdr3_aa: CASSWTSGDYEQYF

v_call: TRBV30
d_call: NA
j_call: TRBJ2-4
clone_size: NA
cdr3_nt: TGTGCCTGGAGCTTCGGACAGACTAAAAACATTCAGTACTTC
cdr3_aa: CAWSFGQTKNIQYF

v_call: TRBV28
d_call: NA
j_call: TRBJ1-5
clone_size: NA
cdr3_nt: TGTGCCAGCATTCTAAGGGGCAATCAGCCCCAGCATTTT
cdr3_aa: CASILRGNQPQHF

v_call: TRBV30
d_call: TRBD1
j_call: TRBJ2-1
clone_size: NA
cdr3_nt: TGTGCCTGGAGTGCGAACAGGGGTTCCTATGAGCAGTTCTTC
cdr3_aa: CAWSANRGSYEQFF

v_call: TRBV28
d_call: TRBD1
j_call: TRBJ2-5
clone_size: NA
cdr3_nt: TGTGCCAGCAGTAGGACAGGGCAAGAGACCCAGTACTTC
cdr3_aa: CASSRTGQETQYF

v_call: TRBV5-1
d_call: NA
j_call: TRBJ1-2
clone_size: NA
cdr3_nt: TGCGCCAGCAGCTTGTCAGACAGAAACTATGGCTACACCTTC
cdr3_aa: CASSLSDRNYGYTF

v_call: TRBV6-5
d_call: TRBD1
j_call: TRBJ1-2
clone_size: NA
cdr3_nt: TGTGCCAGCAGTTACAATAGCGGACAGGGTGGCTACACCTTC
cdr3_aa: CASSYNSGQGGYTF

v_call: TRBV7-9
d_call: NA
j_call: TRBJ1-1
clone_size: NA
cdr3_nt: TGTGCCAGCAGCGCAGGGGACACTGAAGCTTTCTTT
cdr3_aa: CASSAGDTEAFF

v_call: TRBV2
d_call: TRBD1
j_call: TRBJ2-2
clone_size: few
cdr3_nt: TGTGCCAGCAGAGCTAGGGGACAGGGGAACACCGGGGAGCTGTTTTTT
cdr3_aa: CASRARGQGNTGELFF

v_call: TRBV30
d_call: NA
j_call: TRBJ1-1
clone_size: few
cdr3_nt: TGTGCCTGGAGTGTAGTCGCAGGCACTGAAGCTTTCTTT
cdr3_aa: CAWSVVAGTEAFF

v_call: TRBV5-6
d_call: NA
j_call: TRBJ1-5
clone_size: NA
cdr3_nt: TGTGCCAGCTCCCCGGGTGGGGGTGGCAATCAGCCCCAGCATTTT
cdr3_aa: CASSPGGGGNQPQHF

v_call: TRBV29-1
d_call: NA
j_call: TRBJ2-1
clone_size: NA
cdr3_nt: TGCAGCGCTGCATCCGTCGGGGGCCTATGGGGTGAGCAGTTCTTC
cdr3_aa: CSAASVGGLWGEQFF

v_call: TRBV5-1
d_call: NA
j_call: TRBJ1-1
clone_size: NA
cdr3_nt: TGCGCCAGCAGCCGCGAAGGGGGGGGCACTGAAGCTTTCTTT
cdr3_aa: CASSREGGGTEAFF

v_call: TRBV5-6
d_call: NA
j_call: TRBJ2-5
clone_size: NA
cdr3_nt: TGTGCCAGCAGGGACAGAGAGACCCAGTACTTC
cdr3_aa: CASRDRETQYF

v_call: TRBV5-1
d_call: NA
j_call: TRBJ2-1
clone_size: once
cdr3_nt: TGCGCCAGCAGCTTGGGGCAGGGCGCGGGATGGAATGAGCAGTTCTTC
cdr3_aa: CASSLGQGAGWNEQFF

v_call: TRBV5-6
d_call: NA
j_call: TRBJ2-3
clone_size: once
cdr3_nt: TGTGCCAGCAGCTTTTCACGGATTGGAGATACGCAGTATTTT
cdr3_aa: CASSFSRIGDTQYF

v_call: TRBV7-3
d_call: NA
j_call: TRBJ1-1
clone_size: NA
cdr3_nt: TGTGCCAGCAGCTTAACGGGGGGCGCGACTGAAGCTTTCTTT
cdr3_aa: CASSLTGGATEAFF

v_call: TRBV28
d_call: NA
j_call: TRBJ1-1
clone_size: once
cdr3_nt: TGTGCCAGCAGTACAAACGGGGGTTCCACTGAAGCTTTCTTT
cdr3_aa: CASSTNGGSTEAFF

v_call: TRBV25-1
d_call: TRBD1
j_call: TRBJ1-1
clone_size: few
cdr3_nt: TGTGCCAGCAGTGAAGACAGGGGCCTATACTTT
cdr3_aa: CASSEDRGLYF

v_call: TRBV28
d_call: NA
j_call: TRBJ1-1
clone_size: NA
cdr3_nt: TGTGCCAGCAGTGAGAGACTGGGCGGACCTGAAGCTTTCTTT
cdr3_aa: CASSERLGGPEAFF

v_call: TRBV28
d_call: NA
j_call: TRBJ1-1
clone_size: NA
cdr3_nt: TGTGCCAGCAGTTTCAGGGCGTCTAGGTGGGCTGAAGCTTTCTTT
cdr3_aa: CASSFRASRWAEAFF

v_call: TRBV7-8
d_call: NA
j_call: TRBJ2-3
clone_size: NA
cdr3_nt: TGTGCCAGCAGCTTAAGACCCACAGATACGCAGTATTTT
cdr3_aa: CASSLRPTDTQYF

v_call: TRBV5-6
d_call: TRBD2
j_call: TRBJ2-5
clone_size: NA
cdr3_nt: TGTGCCAGCAGCTTGGGGCTAGCGGGGGGAGAGACCCAGTACTTC
cdr3_aa: CASSLGLAGGETQYF

v_call: TRBV5-8
d_call: NA
j_call: TRBJ1-3
clone_size: few
cdr3_nt: TGTGCCAGCAGCTGGGACGGCTCTGGAAACACCATATATTTT
cdr3_aa: CASSWDGSGNTIYF

v_call: TRBV18
d_call: NA
j_call: TRBJ2-7
clone_size: NA
cdr3_nt: TGTGCCAGCTCTGGTGACGGCTACGAGCAGTACTTC
cdr3_aa: CASSGDGYEQYF

v_call: TRBV27
d_call: NA
j_call: TRBJ1-5
clone_size: NA
cdr3_nt: TGTGCCAGCAGCAGCGGGGCAGGGGGCAATCAGCCCCAGCATTTT
cdr3_aa: CASSSGAGGNQPQHF

v_call: TRBV5-4
d_call: TRBD2
j_call: TRBJ2-3
clone_size: once
cdr3_nt: TGTGCCAGCAGCTTGGCTGGCGGGCTACTAGCGGGCACAGATACGCAGTATTTT
cdr3_aa: CASSLAGGLLAGTDTQYF

v_call: TRBV18
d_call: TRBD2
j_call: TRBJ2-5
clone_size: NA
cdr3_nt: TGTGCCAGCTCACCCCCGGGACTAGCGGGAGGAGAGACCCAGTACTTC
cdr3_aa: CASSPPGLAGGETQYF

v_call: TRBV19
d_call: NA
j_call: TRBJ1-3
clone_size: NA
cdr3_nt: TGTGCCAGTCAGGCCCTCAGCTCTGGAAACACCATATATTTT
cdr3_aa: CASQALSSGNTIYF

v_call: TRBV7-2
d_call: NA
j_call: TRBJ2-4
clone_size: NA
cdr3_nt: TGTGCCAGCAGCGGTGGCAGGGCGGCAGACATTCAGTACTTC
cdr3_aa: CASSGGRAADIQYF

v_call: TRBV6-1
d_call: NA
j_call: TRBJ1-4
clone_size: NA
cdr3_nt: TGTGCCAGCCGCTCTGGGACATTCGAAAAACTGTTTTTT
cdr3_aa: CASRSGTFEKLFF

v_call: TRBV29-1
d_call: NA
j_call: TRBJ2-3
clone_size: NA
cdr3_nt: TGCAGCGTTGCGACACGCACAGATACGCAGTATTTT
cdr3_aa: CSVATRTDTQYF

v_call: TRBV18
d_call: NA
j_call: TRBJ2-3
clone_size: NA
cdr3_nt: TGTGCCAGCTCACCTCAGGTATTTAGCACAGATACGCAGTATTTT
cdr3_aa: CASSPQVFSTDTQYF